Below, 18 T cell receptor beta chains from the same sample are listed, as sequenced in a study of blood T cell repertoires in COVID-19. Generated by immunoSEQ multiplex PCR, the TCRdb table keeps only in-frame clones and is missing some. Here the sample spans about 150,000 clones, roughly nine tenths being singletons. Sequencing input: peripheral blood. Receptors were obtained from a man younger than 30 with COVID-19, enrolled during active disease.

This chain joins TRBV15 and TRBJ2-4; 8 bases map to TRBD1. Germline-derived CDR1 and CDR2 are LNHNV and YYDKDF (reference sequence). The CDR3 consists of 14 residues. V gave up 3 bases and J gave up 8 bases; unmatched junction bases: 6. CDR3 DNA: TGTGCCACCAGCAGCCGCAGGGGGCGAGACATTCAGTACTTC. It encodes CATSSRRGRDIQYF.

The chain combines TRBV3-1 (or the pseudogene TRBV3-2) with TRBJ2-1, with TRBD2 matching over 9 bases. The CDR3 extends over 16 amino acids. With V trimmed by 5 bases and J by 3 bases, 8 bases remained unmatched. Germline V CDR1 and CDR2: LGHDT, YNNKEL (reference sequence). CDR3 nucleotides: TGTGCCAGCAGCAATAGCGGGAGAGGAGGCTACAATGAGCAGTTCTTC. Amino acid sequence: CASSNSGRGGYNEQFF.

The gene calls are TRBV7-8 and TRBJ2-7; 7 bases agree with TRBD2. Germline CDR1 is SGHVS and CDR2 is FQNEAQ. Trimming removed 1 base from V and 3 bases from J; junction bases left unmatched: 3. The CDR3 is made up of 14 amino acids. CDR3 protein: CASSLEAGSYEQYF. CDR3 DNA sequence: TGTGCCAGCAGCTTAGAAGCGGGGAGCTACGAGCAGTACTTC.

V and J are TRBV6-5 and TRBJ2-1; TRBD2 might be the D (5 bases). This CDR3 is built from 15 residues. V dropped 6 bases and J dropped 6 bases, with 18 bases sitting between them. Germline loops: CDR1 MNHEY, CDR2 SVGAGI. CDR3 DNA sequence: TGTGCCAGCAGATACAGTATCTCTACTAGCAATGAGCAGTTCTTC. It codes for CASRYSISTSNEQFF.

This chain connects TRBV15 to TRBJ2-7; 10 bases match TRBD2. In germline, CDR1 is LNHNV, CDR2 YYDKDF (reference sequence). There are 18 residues in the CDR3. V shed 0 bases, J shed 5 bases, and the junction held 13 bases outside the gene matches. CDR3 amino acids: CATSRDLSFTSGINEQYF. Written as DNA, the CDR3 is TGTGCCACCAGCAGAGATCTTAGTTTTACTAGCGGGATTAACGAGCAGTACTTC.

The genes are TRBV5-6 and TRBJ1-1; a weak D match, TRBD1 (6 bases). The CDR3 runs to 15 residues. The germline V gene encodes CDR1 SGHDT and CDR2 YYEEEE. V was clipped by 4 bases and J by 3 bases, with 16 bases between them. In nucleotides, the CDR3 is TGTGCCAGCAGCCCACAGGGTTATGTGGACACTGAAGCTTTCTTT. Its protein is CASSPQGYVDTEAFF.

This chain connects TRBV28 to TRBJ2-5; 9 positions match TRBD1. CDR3 length: 15 amino acids. Trimming at V came to 2 bases and at J to 5 bases, leaving 6 bases not matched to a gene. CDR1 MDHEN and CDR2 SYDVKM come from the germline V gene. CDR3 protein: CASSLPTGGEETQYF. As DNA, the CDR3 is TGTGCCAGCAGTTTACCCACAGGGGGCGAGGAGACCCAGTACTTC.

This clone was seen only once. The chain employs TRBV6-2 or TRBV6-3 and TRBJ2-5, with 9 bases identical to TRBD2. This CDR3 has 14 residues. Germline V CDR1 and CDR2: MNHEY, SVGEGT. V lost 6 bases to trimming and J lost 4 bases; unmatched junction nucleotides: 6. DNA of the CDR3: TGTGCCAGCAGCTATAGCGGGAGTTTAGAGACCCAGTACTTC. This gives the protein CASSYSGSLETQYF.

V gene TRBV6-2 or TRBV6-3 combines with J gene TRBJ2-7, with 9 bases lining up with TRBD2. This CDR3 has 16 amino acids. V shed 5 bases, J shed 3 bases, and the junction held 11 bases outside the gene matches. Germline V lookup: CDR1 MNHEY, CDR2 SVGEGT. The chain's CDR3 is CASSRGWGTSLYEQYF. The CDR3 nucleotides read TGTGCCAGCAGTCGAGGGTGGGGGACTAGCCTCTACGAGCAGTACTTC.

The V call is TRBV7-2, the J call TRBJ1-6; 10 nucleotides line up with TRBD1. Looked up from germline, CDR1 is SGHTA and CDR2 is FQGNSA. Trimming cost V 5 bases and J 16 bases; bases outside gene matches: 11. The length of the CDR3 is 14 residues. CDR3 in amino acids: CASSRGTGAPSLHF. CDR3 nucleotide sequence: TGTGCCAGCAGCAGAGGGACAGGGGCTCCATCTCTCCACTTT.

This clone was counted between two and nine times. The CDR3 region is CASSYSGTGNTEAFF. CDR3 bases: TGTGCCAGCAGTTACTCGGGGACAGGGAACACTGAAGCTTTCTTT. The rearrangement uses TRBV6-5 and TRBJ1-1; 8 bases line up with TRBD1. Per the germline V gene, CDR1 is MNHEY and CDR2 is SVGAGI. Trimming cost V 0 bases and J 1 base; bases outside gene matches: 1. The CDR3 extends over 15 amino acids.

For the CDR3, the DNA is TGCGCCAGCAGCTTGGCAGGTTATAGCAATCAGCCCCAGCATTTT. This translates into CASSLAGYSNQPQHF. This rearrangement joins TRBV5-1 to TRBJ1-5; no firm D call. V was clipped by 0 bases and J by 0 bases, with 7 bases between them. CDR1 SGHRS and CDR2 YFSETQ come from the germline V gene. This CDR3 has 15 amino acids.

The CDR3 coding sequence is TGTGCCAGCGGGGGACCGGGAGGGCCGTACAATGAGCAGTTCTTC. Its protein is CASGGPGGPYNEQFF. The chain is built from TRBV28 and TRBJ2-1; 8 positions match TRBD2. J lost 4 bases, V lost 8 bases, and 10 bases had no gene match. The V gene's germline CDR1 is MDHEN and CDR2 SYDVKM. The CDR3 contains 15 residues. The whole variable domain, remainder taken from reference TRBV28 and TRBJ2-1, is DVKVTQSSRYLVKRTGEKVFLECVQDMDHENMFWYRQDPGLGLRLIYFSYDVKMKEKGDIPEGYSVSREKKERFSLILESASTNQTSMYLCASGGPGGPYNEQFFGPGTRLTVL.

CDR3 region: CASSLSGLRYEQYF. CDR3 coding DNA: TGTGCCAGCAGTCTTAGCGGGCTTCGCTACGAGCAGTACTTC. The rearrangement links TRBV28 to TRBJ2-7; 7 nucleotides line up with TRBD2. The V gene end was trimmed by 5 bases and the J gene end by 3 bases; junction bases not matched to a gene: 7. The CDR3 covers 14 residues. Per the germline V gene, CDR1 is MDHEN and CDR2 is SYDVKM.

V gene TRBV19 combines with J gene TRBJ2-7; TRBD1 matches 8 bases. The J segment lost 1 base and the V segment lost 5 bases, leaving 4 bases of the junction unmatched. Germline V CDR1 and CDR2: LNHDA, SQIVND (reference sequence). The CDR3 loop spans 14 amino acids. CDR3 amino acids: CASSSQGGSYEQYF. CDR3 nucleotide sequence: TGTGCCAGTAGTTCACAGGGGGGATCCTACGAGCAGTACTTC.

The chain couples TRBV3-1 (or the pseudogene TRBV3-2) to TRBJ2-7; D possibly corresponds to TRBD1 (5 bases). V was cut by 0 bases and J by 7 bases, with 7 bases left in between. This CDR3 has 12 residues. The germline V gene encodes CDR1 LGHDT and CDR2 YNNKEL (reference sequence). The CDR3 nucleotides read TGTGCCAGCAGCCAAGACTGGACAGAGCAGTACTTC. Encoded protein: CASSQDWTEQYF.

The gene calls are TRBV7-2 and TRBJ2-3, with D maybe TRBD2 (5 bases). V was pared by 3 bases and J by 6 bases, with 13 bases between. Per germline, CDR1 SGHTA and CDR2 FQGNSA. The CDR3 is 14 amino acids. The CDR3 DNA is TGTGCCAGCAGCTTTAGTCGGGATTGGGATACGCAGTATTTT. This gives the protein CASSFSRDWDTQYF.

The chain recombines TRBV11-2 with TRBJ2-7, with D possibly being TRBD1 (7 bases). The V gene lost 3 bases and the J gene lost 3 bases, with 15 bases spanning the gap. This CDR3 comprises 15 residues. Germline CDR1 is SGHAT and CDR2 is FQNNGV. In DNA, the CDR3 is TGTGCCAGCAGCTTGCTCGGCAGGGGGGTCTACGAGCAGTACTTC. Amino acid sequence: CASSLLGRGVYEQYF.